A single sample gave rise to the 30 T cell receptor beta chains below, sequenced in a study of early T cells in non-severe SARS-CoV-2 infection. A single record per CDR3 protein comes from TCRdb applying MiXCR to the 5' RACE reads. The sample records tens of thousands of distinct CDR3 sequences, 12% being singletons. Sequencing input: whole blood. The origin of the receptors is an adult who was a healthcare worker with PCR-confirmed SARS-CoV-2 infection or an uninfected control (not recorded which).

This clonotype was found a few times. The rearrangement joins TRBV30 to TRBJ2-5, with no clear D. The germline gives CDR1 GTSNPN, CDR2 SVGIG (reference sequence). V shed 2 bases and J shed 4 bases, with 8 bases lying between them. The CDR3 has 12 residues. CDR3: CAWSQAAETQYF. The CDR3 DNA follows: TGTGCCTGGAGTCAGGCGGCAGAGACCCAGTACTTC.

The chain carries TRBV3-1 and TRBJ1-2; 7 bases agree with TRBD1. Trimming took 4 bases from V and 4 from J; bases not matched to a gene: 6. The germline CDR1 and CDR2 sequences are LGHDT and YNNKEL (reference sequence). CDR3 length equals 14 residues. For the CDR3, the DNA is TGTGCCAGCAGCCCGTACAGGGGCGGCTATGGCTACACCTTC. It translates to CASSPYRGGYGYTF.

A remark on this clonotype: This may be a read error: a much more frequent sequence differs by one nucleotide. V is TRBV20-1 and J is TRBJ1-1; maybe TRBD1 (5 bases). Germline V gene sequence: CDR1 DFQATT, CDR2 SNEGSKA (reference sequence). Deletions cut 4 bases from V and 3 bases from J, with 15 bases between. The CDR3 contains 14 residues. CDR3 bases: TGCAGTGCTATCGAGCCGGGGGAGGACACTGAAGCTTTCTTT. Translated: CSAIEPGEDTEAFF.

The table lists this clonotype with many counts. The chain is built from TRBV6-2 or TRBV6-3 and TRBJ1-5; weak D call: TRBD1 (5 bases). CDR1 and CDR2 (germline): MNHEY, SVGEGT. Trimming took 7 bases from V and 3 from J, leaving 13 bases between them. CDR3 size: 14 residues. The CDR3 nucleotides are TGTGCCAGCACCCGAGGGACTAACAATCAGCCCCAGCATTTT. It specifies CASTRGTNNQPQHF.

In this sample, this clonotype turned up many times. The genes are TRBV7-3 and TRBJ2-2; a possible D gene is TRBD1 (5 bases). CDR1 SGHTA and CDR2 FQGTGA come from the germline V gene. The CDR3 consists of 13 residues. The ends were cut back, 5 bases at V and 6 bases at J, with 10 bases in the middle. DNA of the CDR3: TGTGCCAGCAGCCCACTCAGGGCCGGGGAGCTGTTTTTT. It yields the protein CASSPLRAGELFF.

This clonotype was seen ten or more times. CDR3 loop: CAWSPHFSRGHEPYEQYF. In DNA, the CDR3 is TGTGCCTGGAGTCCACACTTCTCCCGGGGACACGAACCCTACGAGCAGTACTTC. The chain recombines TRBV30 with TRBJ2-7; a weak D match, TRBD1 (6 bases). The V gene lost 2 bases and the J gene lost 2 bases, with 25 bases spanning the gap. This CDR3 is built from 18 residues. Germline V gives CDR1 GTSNPN, CDR2 SVGIG (reference sequence).

Worth noting for this clonotype: At one boundary the junction diverges from the germline segment, which might be a read error. CDR3 in amino acids: CDSSPAQGSEQYF. For the CDR3, the DNA is TGTGACAGCTCACCCGCCCAGGGTTCCGAGCAGTACTTC. The chain recombines TRBV18 with TRBJ2-7, with TRBD1 as a possible D gene (5 bases). The germline CDR1 and CDR2 sequences are KGHSH and LQKENI. This CDR3 has 13 amino acids.

The rearrangement links TRBV5-6 to TRBJ1-6; D unclear. Germline V CDR1 and CDR2: SGHDT, YYEEEE. Trimming stripped 1 base from V and 7 bases from J, with 18 bases between. CDR3 length equals 17 residues. The CDR3 sequence: CASSLRVWGGYNSPLHF. CDR3 bases: TGTGCCAGCAGCTTGAGGGTTTGGGGAGGCTACAATTCACCCCTCCACTTT.

This clonotype was seen a handful of times. The rearrangement links TRBV11-2 to TRBJ2-1, with 15 bases fitting TRBD2. The V segment lost 5 bases and the J segment 2 bases; nucleotides outside the gene matches: 13. Looked up from germline, CDR1 is SGHAT and CDR2 is FQNNGV. The CDR3 runs to 20 residues. The CDR3 spells CASSQGLAGGNKITYNEQFF. Here the CDR3 DNA reads TGTGCCAGCAGCCAGGGACTAGCGGGAGGAAATAAGATAACCTACAATGAGCAGTTCTTC.

V gene TRBV11-2 combines with J gene TRBJ2-1; D not certain. The V and J ends lost 1 base and 0 bases respectively, with 4 bases between them. The CDR3 is made up of 14 amino acids. Germline values: CDR1 SGHAT, CDR2 FQNNGV. The CDR3 sequence: CASSLAASYNEQFF. The CDR3 DNA follows: TGTGCCAGCAGCTTAGCAGCCTCCTACAATGAGCAGTTCTTC.

This clonotype was seen repeatedly, ten times or more. The V gene is TRBV12-3 or TRBV12-4, the J gene TRBJ1-5; maybe TRBD1 (6 bases). Between the trimmed V and J ends, which lost 0 bases and 1 base, there was a span of 10 bases. The CDR3 is 16 residues long. In nucleotides, the CDR3 is TGTGCCAGCAGTTTAGCGAAAGGGGGGAGCAATCAGCCCCAGCATTTT. Translating gives CASSLAKGGSNQPQHF.

The V gene is TRBV11-1, the J gene TRBJ2-5; 7 positions agree with TRBD2. From germline, CDR1 is SGHAT and CDR2 FQDESV (reference sequence). This CDR3 is 13 amino acids long. Unmatched junction bases numbered 3, after V lost 5 bases and J lost 3 bases. CDR3: CASSPLAKETQYF. CDR3 DNA: TGTGCCAGCAGCCCACTAGCGAAAGAGACCCAGTACTTC.

This clonotype was observed at least ten times. The genes are TRBV6-2 or TRBV6-3 and TRBJ2-7, with D possibly TRBD2 on 6 matching bases. The germline V gene encodes CDR1 MNHEY and CDR2 SVGEGT. This CDR3 has 15 amino acids. V was pared by 2 bases and J by 0 bases, with 11 bases between. This chain's CDR3 is CASSYLRGASYEQYF. CDR3 coding DNA: TGTGCCAGCAGTTACCTTCGCGGGGCCTCCTACGAGCAGTACTTC.

The chain links TRBV11-2 to TRBJ2-7; 10 bases are shared with TRBD2. The CDR3 covers 15 residues. CDR1 SGHAT and CDR2 FQNNGV come from the germline V gene. J lost 1 base, V lost 5 bases, and 5 bases had no gene match. The CDR3 spells CASSPRTSGSYEQYF. The CDR3 DNA follows: TGTGCCAGCAGCCCCAGGACTAGCGGTTCCTACGAGCAGTACTTC.

This clonotype has a count of ten or more. This rearrangement joins TRBV2 to TRBJ1-1, with 8 bases that match TRBD1. With 8 bases clipped from V and 4 bases from J, the junction kept 6 bases outside the gene matches. The CDR3 extends over 13 amino acids. CDR1 is SNHLY and CDR2 is FYNNEI in the germline V gene. CDR3 nucleotides: TGTGCCAGCGCGACAGGGGAGGCCACTGAAGCTTTCTTT. Its translation: CASATGEATEAFF.

The rearrangement joins TRBV7-9 to TRBJ2-1; weak D call: TRBD2 (6 bases). The CDR3 contains 14 residues. Per the germline V gene, CDR1 is SEHNR and CDR2 is FQNEAQ (reference sequence). Trimming removed 7 bases at V and 7 bases at J, with 17 bases between. The CDR3 DNA reads TGTGCCAGCAATGACCTAGCGTCAGCGAATGAGCAGTTCTTC. It is translated as CASNDLASANEQFF.

The table lists this clonotype with many counts. The rearrangement joins TRBV5-1 to TRBJ2-1, with D perhaps matching TRBD1 (6 bases). The CDR3 covers 12 residues. V was trimmed by 0 bases and J by 12 bases, leaving 10 bases between them. Germline V gene data show CDR1 as SGHRS and CDR2 as YFSETQ. CDR3 DNA: TGCGCCAGCAGCTTGGGACAGGCACGGCAGTTCTTC. Translated, it gives CASSLGQARQFF.

This clonotype was picked up one time. A much larger clone differs by one base, so this may be a read error. V gene TRBV19 combines with J gene TRBJ2-2, with 13 bases aligning to TRBD2. Germline V gene lookup returns CDR1 LNHDA and CDR2 SQIVND (reference sequence). V gave up 4 bases and J gave up 7 bases; unmatched junction bases: 6. This CDR3 has 16 amino acids. CDR3 DNA sequence: TGTGCCAGTAGTACCCGGACTAGCGGGAGTGTCGGGGAGCTGTTTTTT. Its translation is CASSTRTSGSVGELFF.

This clonotype has a count of ten or more. V is TRBV10-3 and J is TRBJ2-3; 10 nucleotides align to TRBD2. V trimming: 2 bases; J trimming: 9 bases; junction bases outside the gene matches: 11. The CDR3 totals 16 residues. Germline V gene lookup returns CDR1 ENHRY and CDR2 SYGVKD. CDR3 residues: CAISEHPGLASITQYF. The DNA of the CDR3 is TGTGCCATCAGTGAGCACCCGGGACTAGCGAGTATCACGCAGTATTTT.

Many counts were recorded for this clonotype. V gene TRBV12-3 or TRBV12-4 combines with J gene TRBJ2-7; TRBD2 aligns across 8 bases. V lost 9 bases, J lost 7 bases, and 11 bases stayed unmatched. CDR3 length: 13 residues. DNA for the CDR3: TGTGCCAGTGGTAGGCGGGAGGAGTATGAGCAGTACTTC. As protein: CASGRREEYEQYF.

The rearrangement uses TRBV5-6 and TRBJ2-7; a weak D match, TRBD1 (6 bases). The CDR3 covers 14 residues. V shed 4 bases and J shed 3 bases, with 14 bases lying between them. CDR1 is SGHDT, CDR2 YYEEEE, per germline. Written as DNA, the CDR3 is TGTGCCAGCAGCCAAGGACAGTACGGCTACGAGCAGTACTTC. Protein: CASSQGQYGYEQYF.

This clonotype has ten or more counts. The V gene is TRBV30, the J gene TRBJ2-7, with TRBD1 as a possible D gene (8 bases). CDR3 size: 15 residues. The V end was cut by 4 bases, the J end by 7 bases, with 23 bases between. The V gene's germline CDR1 is GTSNPN and CDR2 SVGIG (reference sequence). This CDR3 reads CAWNNGQGGLGEQYF. The CDR3 nucleotides read TGTGCCTGGAACAACGGACAGGGAGGGTTAGGGGAGCAGTACTTC.

The chain has TRBV5-1 and TRBJ2-1, with a tentative D call TRBD2 (6 bases). The V end lost 2 bases, the J end lost 10 bases, and 13 bases lay between the germline ends. The CDR3 runs 13 residues. Germline values: CDR1 SGHRS, CDR2 YFSETQ. This CDR3 is CASSLGEAGEQFF. CDR3 DNA sequence: TGCGCCAGCAGCTTAGGGGAGGCAGGGGAGCAGTTCTTC.

This clonotype was counted ten times or more. V is TRBV19 and J is TRBJ2-3; possibly TRBD2 for D (6 bases). The V gene lost 3 bases and the J gene lost 5 bases, with 9 bases spanning the gap. The germline V gene encodes CDR1 LNHDA and CDR2 SQIVND (reference sequence). CDR3 length: 13 amino acids. CDR3 coding DNA: TGTGCCAGTAGTATCTCCGGGAGAGATACGCAGTATTTT. Encoded protein: CASSISGRDTQYF.

This chain uses TRBV24-1 with TRBJ1-4, with TRBD1 matching over 8 bases. The length of the CDR3 is 16 residues. CDR1 KGHDR and CDR2 SFDVKD come from the germline V gene. V shed 4 bases, J shed 4 bases, and the junction held 7 bases outside the gene matches. The CDR3 coding sequence is TGTGCCACCAGTGAAACCGACAGGGGAGGTAATGAAAAACTGTTTTTT. This codes for CATSETDRGGNEKLFF.

This clonotype was recorded many times. The J gene is TRBJ2-5, the V gene TRBV2; D gene ambiguous. This CDR3 contains 14 residues. Per germline, CDR1 SNHLY and CDR2 FYNNEI. V lost 2 bases and J 3 bases, leaving 10 bases between the germline ends. Written as DNA, the CDR3 is TGTGCCAGCAGTGAACCGGGTGTCAAAGAGACCCAGTACTTC. Its protein product is CASSEPGVKETQYF.

This clonotype was counted only a few times. The chain joins TRBV5-6 to TRBJ2-7; TRBD1 is a possible D gene (6 bases). V lost 5 bases to trimming and J lost 3 bases, with 12 bases between them. The germline V gene has CDR1 SGHDT and CDR2 YYEEEE. There are 13 residues in the CDR3. In DNA form, the CDR3 reads TGTGCCAGCAGTTTCCAGGGGAACTACGAGCAGTACTTC. As protein: CASSFQGNYEQYF.

This clonotype appeared a few times. The chain uses TRBV7-2 and TRBJ2-7; possibly TRBD1 for D (6 bases). CDR1 is SGHTA, CDR2 FQGNSA, per germline. Trimming shortened V by 6 bases and J by 0 bases, and 15 bases separated the two germline ends. This CDR3 is 15 amino acids long. In DNA, the CDR3 is TGTGCCAGCAGAAATGACAGGTTCCGCTCCTACGAGCAGTACTTC. Translated, it gives CASRNDRFRSYEQYF.

Note on this clonotype: A read error may explain this, as a much larger clone is one base away. The chain has TRBV14 and TRBJ2-7; D is uncertain. V lost 3 bases and J lost 3, with 9 bases in between. Germline CDR1 SGHDN, CDR2 FVKESK. This CDR3 contains 13 residues. The CDR3 reads CASSHMSIYEQYF. As DNA, the CDR3 is TGTGCCAGCAGCCACATGAGTATCTACGAGCAGTACTTC. The full variable domain, completed using reference TRBV14 and TRBJ2-7, is EAGVTQFPSHSVIEKGQTVTLRCDPISGHDNLYWYRRVMGKEIKFLLHFVKESKQDESGMPNNRFLAERTGGTYSTLKVQPAELEDSGVYFCASSHMSIYEQYFGPGTRLTVT.

This clonotype was found a few times. The chain carries TRBV12-3 or TRBV12-4 and TRBJ2-1; D gene uncertain. Trimming cost V 3 bases and J 6 bases, with 6 bases left between them. The CDR3 loop spans 12 amino acids. CDR3 bases: TGTGCCAGCAGTTTGTGGCCCAATGAGCAGTTCTTC. This encodes CASSLWPNEQFF.